Below, 3 T cell receptor beta chains from the same sample are listed, as sequenced in a study of shared clonotypes between healthy human individuals. The assay was immunoSEQ multiplex PCR, and TCRdb's table has in-frame clones only and misses some. This table holds about 660,000 clones, around two thirds found once. The sequencing sample was made of memory CD4+ T cells sorted from blood. Regarding subset: CD45RA-negative fraction. These receptors originate from a woman aged 25-40 years in good health.

This clone showed up just a few times. Distinct nucleotide sequences in the sample also encode this CDR3. The chain joins TRBV28 to TRBJ1-1; no clear D. From germline, CDR1 is MDHEN and CDR2 SYDVKM. The CDR3 totals 11 residues. V lost 6 bases to trimming and J lost 2 bases, with 4 bases between them. CDR3: CASRENTEAFF. In DNA form, the CDR3 reads TGTGCCAGCAGGGAAAACACTGAAGCTTTCTTT.

The chain recombines TRBV30 with TRBJ1-2; D remains ambiguous. The CDR3 contains 11 residues. Trimming took off 2 bases at V and 4 bases at J, with 5 bases between the two ends. Germline loops: CDR1 GTSNPN, CDR2 SVGIG (reference sequence). The CDR3 DNA is TGTGCCTGGAGTACCAGCTATGGCTACACCTTC. It specifies CAWSTSYGYTF.

V gene TRBV5-1 combines with J gene TRBJ1-5; 7 bases match TRBD1. Trimming at V came to 1 base and at J to 3 bases, leaving 4 bases not matched to a gene. Germline V gene lookup returns CDR1 SGHRS and CDR2 YFSETQ. The CDR3 totals 15 residues. CDR3 sequence (DNA): TGCGCCAGCAGCTTGTCGGGACAGAACAATCAGCCCCAGCATTTT. Translation gives CASSLSGQNNQPQHF.